The sequence of this T cell receptor (beta chain) was determined in a study of T cells in Graves' hyperthyroidism and ophthalmopathy. TCR beta CDR3 sequences were amplified from RNA transcripts. HTBI primers drove first-round RT-PCR of the TCR CDR3. Each CDR3 protein gets one entry after TCRdb re-called the multiplex PCR reads with MiXCR. The sample includes fewer than 650,000 distinct CDR3 sequences, 11% to 15% of them seen just once. This clonotype was observed at least ten times. Germline V lookup: CDR1 KGHSH, CDR2 LQKENI. The trim removed 8 bases at V and 5 bases at J, leaving 8 bases unmatched. This CDR3 comprises 14 residues.

The TCR comes from a woman aged 40 to 50 with Graves' hyperthyroidism. The gene calls are TRBV18 and TRBJ2-7; the match to TRBD1 covers 11 bases. Sequencing input: blood. CDR3 coding DNA: TGTGCCAGCAGCCCGCGGACAGGGGGCGACGAGCAGTACTTC. Translated, it gives CASSPRTGGDEQYF.